Shown below are 12 T cell receptor beta chains from a single sample sequenced in a study of cytomegalovirus exposure and HLA in healthy donors. PCR used 60 Vbeta primers and 13 Jbeta primers. Here immunoSEQ multiplex PCR was the method, and the copy in TCRdb shows in-frame clones only, minus some. This table holds about 200,000 clones. Source material: PBMCs. All receptors derive from a girl aged 2 to 10 in good health and CMV-seropositive.

The chain employs TRBV27 and TRBJ2-5, with TRBD1 identical over 7 bases. The J call may be mistaken, given a closer DNA end match to TRBJ2-7. Germline lookup yields CDR1 MNHEY and CDR2 SMNVEV (reference sequence). The length of the CDR3 is 13 residues. The CDR3: CASTGTVPYEQYF. The CDR3 nucleotides are TGTGCCAGCACCGGGACAGTACCCTACGAGCAGTACTTC.

The gene calls are TRBV19 and TRBJ2-7; D ambiguous. Germline values: CDR1 LNHDA, CDR2 SQIVND (reference sequence). The CDR3 length is 11 residues. V shed 4 bases and J shed 5 bases, with 6 bases lying between them. This chain's CDR3 is CASSTLDEQYF. The CDR3 DNA is TGTGCCAGTAGTACCCTCGACGAGCAGTACTTC. The whole variable domain, filled in from reference TRBV19 and TRBJ2-7, reads DGGITQSPKYLFRKEGQNVTLSCEQNLNHDAMYWYRQDPGQGLRLIYYSQIVNDFQKGDIAEGYSVSREKKESFPLTVTSAQKNPTAFYLCASSTLDEQYFGPGTRLTVT.

The chain uses TRBV29-1 and TRBJ2-1, with a tentative D call TRBD2 (6 bases). Trimming pared 6 bases from V and 6 bases from J, leaving 15 bases between. The CDR3 covers 13 residues. Germline lookup yields CDR1 SQVTM and CDR2 ANQGSEA. This CDR3 is CSVGRGVANEQFF. For the CDR3, the DNA is TGCAGCGTGGGACGCGGGGTCGCCAATGAGCAGTTCTTC.

The V and J genes are TRBV7-9 and TRBJ2-4, with D hard to call. V lost 6 bases and J lost 0, with 12 bases in between. Germline-derived CDR1 and CDR2 are SEHNR and FQNEAQ (reference sequence). The CDR3 sequence is 15 residues long. In DNA form, the CDR3 reads TGTGCCAGCAGTGGAGACGGTCTAGCCAAAAACATTCAGTACTTC. Encoded protein: CASSGDGLAKNIQYF. Full variable domain (remainder filled in from reference TRBV7-9 and TRBJ2-4): DTGVSQNPRHKITKRGQNVTFRCDPISEHNRLYWYRQTLGQGPEFLTYFQNEAQLEKSRLLSDRFSAERPKGSFSTLEIQRTEQGDSAMYLCASSGDGLAKNIQYFGAGTRLSVL.

V gene TRBV7-9 combines with J gene TRBJ2-1; D remains ambiguous. Trimming left V 5 bases short and J 0 bases short, with 11 bases between. The CDR3 spans 15 residues. CDR1 and CDR2 from the germline V gene are SEHNR and FQNEAQ (reference sequence). CDR3 DNA sequence: TGTGCCAGCAGCGTATACTGGTCCTCCTACAATGAGCAGTTCTTC. Encoded protein: CASSVYWSSYNEQFF.

The chain's CDR3 is CASSTDDRGNEQFF. The CDR3 DNA is TGTGCCAGTAGTACCGACGACAGGGGCAATGAGCAGTTCTTC. The rearrangement uses TRBV19 and TRBJ2-1; 8 bases align to TRBD1. The germline CDR1 and CDR2 sequences are LNHDA and SQIVND (reference sequence). CDR3 length equals 14 residues. Trimming took 4 bases from V and 6 from J; bases not matched to a gene: 5. Drawing the rest from reference TRBV19 and TRBJ2-1, the complete variable domain is DGGITQSPKYLFRKEGQNVTLSCEQNLNHDAMYWYRQDPGQGLRLIYYSQIVNDFQKGDIAEGYSVSREKKESFPLTVTSAQKNPTAFYLCASSTDDRGNEQFFGPGTRLTVL.

V is TRBV27 and J is TRBJ2-7; 8 positions match TRBD1. This CDR3 spans 14 amino acids. From germline, CDR1 is MNHEY and CDR2 SMNVEV (reference sequence). The V gene end was trimmed by 5 bases and the J gene end by 2 bases; junction bases not matched to a gene: 5. In nucleotides, the CDR3 is TGTGCCAGCAGTCGACAGGGGATACCCTACGAGCAGTACTTC. This codes for CASSRQGIPYEQYF.

The chain uses TRBV4-2 and TRBJ2-7; weak D call: TRBD1 (6 bases). Deletions cut 7 bases from V and 3 bases from J, with 13 bases between. Germline loops: CDR1 LGHNA, CDR2 YNFKEQ. CDR3 length: 13 residues. The CDR3, as DNA: TGTGCCAGCACCCCGGGACACGTCTACGAGCAGTACTTC. Amino acids: CASTPGHVYEQYF.

V usage is TRBV18 and J usage is TRBJ2-5, with a possible D match to TRBD2 (6 bases). Trimming removed 1 base at V and 4 bases at J, with 10 bases between. This CDR3 is built from 14 residues. CDR1 KGHSH and CDR2 LQKENI come from the germline V gene. CDR3 sequence reads: CASSPLEGPETQYF. In DNA form, the CDR3 reads TGTGCCAGCTCACCACTGGAGGGGCCAGAGACCCAGTACTTC.

V usage is TRBV25-1 and J usage is TRBJ2-1; D perhaps matches TRBD1 (6 bases). The V end lost 4 bases, the J end lost 4 bases, and 11 bases lay between the germline ends. The CDR3 loop spans 14 amino acids. CDR1 and CDR2 from the germline V gene are MGHDK and SYGVNS. The CDR3 sequence: CASSGRQDYNEQFF. The DNA for the CDR3 is TGTGCCAGCAGTGGTCGACAGGATTACAATGAGCAGTTCTTC. Variable domain in full (rest from reference TRBV25-1 and TRBJ2-1): EADIYQTPRYLVIGTGKKITLECSQTMGHDKMYWYQQDPGMELHLIHYSYGVNSTEKGDLSSESTVSRIRTEHFPLTLESARPSHTSQYLCASSGRQDYNEQFFGPGTRLTVL.

This chain uses TRBV19 with TRBJ1-5; D is uncertain. Trimming left V 2 bases short and J 9 bases short, with 5 bases between. Germline V CDR1 and CDR2: LNHDA, SQIVND (reference sequence). The CDR3 sequence is 11 residues long. For the CDR3, the DNA is TGTGCCAGTAGTATATCCGGGCCCCAGCATTTT. Its protein is CASSISGPQHF.

V is TRBV9 and J is TRBJ2-3; 10 bases agree with TRBD2. The V gene end was trimmed by 2 bases and the J gene end by 8 bases; junction bases not matched to a gene: 11. Germline CDR1 and CDR2: SGDLS and YYNGEE. The CDR3 has 16 residues. CDR3 in DNA: TGTGCCAGCAGCGTTGCCAGCGGGAGGGCCGGGGGTACGCAGTATTTT. It is translated as CASSVASGRAGGTQYF.